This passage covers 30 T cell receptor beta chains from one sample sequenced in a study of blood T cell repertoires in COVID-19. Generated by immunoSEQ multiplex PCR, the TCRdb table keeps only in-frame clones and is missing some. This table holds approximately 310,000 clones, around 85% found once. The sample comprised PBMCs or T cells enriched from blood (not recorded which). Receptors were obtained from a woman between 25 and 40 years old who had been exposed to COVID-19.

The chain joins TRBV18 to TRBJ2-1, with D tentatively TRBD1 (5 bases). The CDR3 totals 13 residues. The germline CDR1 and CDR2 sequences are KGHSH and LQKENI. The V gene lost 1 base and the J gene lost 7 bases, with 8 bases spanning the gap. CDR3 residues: CASSPLGDNEQFF. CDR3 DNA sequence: TGTGCCAGCTCACCACTAGGGGATAATGAGCAGTTCTTC.

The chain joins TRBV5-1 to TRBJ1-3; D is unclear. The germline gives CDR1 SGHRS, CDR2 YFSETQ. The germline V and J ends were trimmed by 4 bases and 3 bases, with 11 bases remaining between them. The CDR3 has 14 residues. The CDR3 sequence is CASSPGRDGNTIYF. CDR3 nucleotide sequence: TGCGCCAGCAGCCCCGGGCGGGATGGAAACACCATATATTTT.

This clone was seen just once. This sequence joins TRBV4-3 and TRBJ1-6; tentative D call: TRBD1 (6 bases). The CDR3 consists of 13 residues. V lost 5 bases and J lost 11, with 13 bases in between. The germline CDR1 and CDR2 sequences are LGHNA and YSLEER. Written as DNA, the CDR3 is TGCGCCAGCAGCTCTCACAGGGCGGCACCCCTCCACTTT. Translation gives CASSSHRAAPLHF.

This CDR3 reads CAWGTVEQYF. The DNA of the CDR3 is TGTGCCTGGGGGACAGTCGAGCAGTACTTC. This sequence joins TRBV30 and TRBJ2-7, with TRBD1 matching over 7 bases. Germline V gene lookup returns CDR1 GTSNPN and CDR2 SVGIG (reference sequence). This CDR3 comprises 10 residues. J was trimmed by 6 bases and V by 5 bases; bases with no gene match: 1.

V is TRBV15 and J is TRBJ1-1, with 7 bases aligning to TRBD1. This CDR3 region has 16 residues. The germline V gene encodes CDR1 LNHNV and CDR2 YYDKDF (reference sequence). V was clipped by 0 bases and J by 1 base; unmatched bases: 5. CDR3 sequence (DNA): TGTGCCACCAGCAGAGATCCGGGACAGCCGAACACTGAAGCTTTCTTT. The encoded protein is CATSRDPGQPNTEAFF.

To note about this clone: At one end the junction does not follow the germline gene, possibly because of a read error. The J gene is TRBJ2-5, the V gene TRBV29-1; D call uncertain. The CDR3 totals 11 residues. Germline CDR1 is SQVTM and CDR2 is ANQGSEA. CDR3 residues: CSVEGPETQYF. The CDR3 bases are TGCAGCGTAGAAGGGCCCGAGACCCAGTACTTC.

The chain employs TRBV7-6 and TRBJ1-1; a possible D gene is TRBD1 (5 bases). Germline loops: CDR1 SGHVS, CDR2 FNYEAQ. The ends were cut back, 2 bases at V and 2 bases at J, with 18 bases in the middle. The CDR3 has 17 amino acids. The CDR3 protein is CASSLSPRQTHNTEAFF. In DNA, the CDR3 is TGTGCCAGCAGCTTATCGCCTAGACAGACCCACAACACTGAAGCTTTCTTT.

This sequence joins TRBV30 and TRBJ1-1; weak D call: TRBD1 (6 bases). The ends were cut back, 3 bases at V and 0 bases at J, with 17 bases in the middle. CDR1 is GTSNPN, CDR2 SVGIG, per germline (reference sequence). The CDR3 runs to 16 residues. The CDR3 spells CAWRPGQRGMNTEAFF. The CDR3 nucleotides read TGTGCCTGGAGGCCCGGACAGAGGGGGATGAACACTGAAGCTTTCTTT.

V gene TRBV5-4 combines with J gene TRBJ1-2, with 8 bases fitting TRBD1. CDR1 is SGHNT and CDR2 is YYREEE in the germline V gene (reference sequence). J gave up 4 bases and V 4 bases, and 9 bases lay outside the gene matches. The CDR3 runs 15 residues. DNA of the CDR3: TGTGCCAGCAGCCCTTGGACAGGGTCGGGCTATGGCTACACCTTC. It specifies CASSPWTGSGYGYTF.

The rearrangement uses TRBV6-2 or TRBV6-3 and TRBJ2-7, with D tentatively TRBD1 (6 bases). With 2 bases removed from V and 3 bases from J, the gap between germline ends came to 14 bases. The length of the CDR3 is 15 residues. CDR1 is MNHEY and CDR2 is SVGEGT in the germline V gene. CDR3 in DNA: TGTGCCAGCAGTTACCTCTTACAGGGTGGCTACGAGCAGTACTTC. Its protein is CASSYLLQGGYEQYF.

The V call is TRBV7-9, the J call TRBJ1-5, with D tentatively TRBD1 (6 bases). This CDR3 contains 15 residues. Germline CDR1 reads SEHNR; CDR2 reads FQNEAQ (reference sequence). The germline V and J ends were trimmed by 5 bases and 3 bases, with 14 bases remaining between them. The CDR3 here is CASSPTGIPNQPQHF. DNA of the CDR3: TGTGCCAGCAGCCCAACAGGGATTCCCAATCAGCCCCAGCATTTT.

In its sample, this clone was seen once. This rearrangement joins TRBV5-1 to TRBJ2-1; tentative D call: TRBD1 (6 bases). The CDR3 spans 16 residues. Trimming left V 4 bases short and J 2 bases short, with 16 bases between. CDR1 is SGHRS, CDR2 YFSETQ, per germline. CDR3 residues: CASSPPLGAPYNEQFF. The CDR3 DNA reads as TGCGCCAGCAGCCCCCCCTTGGGGGCCCCCTACAATGAGCAGTTCTTC.

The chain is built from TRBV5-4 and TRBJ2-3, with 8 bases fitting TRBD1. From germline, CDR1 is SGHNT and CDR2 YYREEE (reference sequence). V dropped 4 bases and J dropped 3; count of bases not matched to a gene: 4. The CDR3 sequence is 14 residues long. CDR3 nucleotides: TGTGCCAGCAGCCAGGGGGCGCGGACAGATACGCAGTATTTT. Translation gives CASSQGARTDTQYF.

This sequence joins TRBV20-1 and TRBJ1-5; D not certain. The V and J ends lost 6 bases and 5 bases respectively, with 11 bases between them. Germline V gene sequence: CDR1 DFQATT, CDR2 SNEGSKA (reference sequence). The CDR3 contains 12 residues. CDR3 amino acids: CSASREYQPQHF. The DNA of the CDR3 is TGCAGTGCGAGTAGGGAGTATCAGCCCCAGCATTTT.

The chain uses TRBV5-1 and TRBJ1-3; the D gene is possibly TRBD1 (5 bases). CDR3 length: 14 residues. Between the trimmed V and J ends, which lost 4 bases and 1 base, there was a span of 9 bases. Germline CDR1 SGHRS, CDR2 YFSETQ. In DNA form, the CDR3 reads TGCGCCAGCAGCGCCGGGGGGTCTGGAAACACCATATATTTT. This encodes CASSAGGSGNTIYF.

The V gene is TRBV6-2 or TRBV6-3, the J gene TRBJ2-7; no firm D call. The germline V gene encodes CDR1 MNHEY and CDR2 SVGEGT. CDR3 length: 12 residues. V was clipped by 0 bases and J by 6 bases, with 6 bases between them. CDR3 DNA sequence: TGTGCCAGCAGTTACTCGCAGTTCGAGCAGTACTTC. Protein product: CASSYSQFEQYF.

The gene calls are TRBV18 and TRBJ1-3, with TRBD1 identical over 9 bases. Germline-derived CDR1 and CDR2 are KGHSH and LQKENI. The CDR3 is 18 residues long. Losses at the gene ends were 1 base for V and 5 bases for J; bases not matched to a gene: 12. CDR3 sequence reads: CASSPRPPRTGERNTIYF. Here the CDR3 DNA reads TGTGCCAGCTCACCACGTCCCCCTCGGACAGGGGAGAGAAACACCATATATTTT.

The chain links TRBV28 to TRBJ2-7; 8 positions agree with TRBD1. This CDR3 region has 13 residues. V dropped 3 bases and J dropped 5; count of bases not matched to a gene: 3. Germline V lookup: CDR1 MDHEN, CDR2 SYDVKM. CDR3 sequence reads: CASSFWDRHEQYF. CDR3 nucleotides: TGTGCCAGCAGTTTCTGGGACAGGCACGAGCAGTACTTC.

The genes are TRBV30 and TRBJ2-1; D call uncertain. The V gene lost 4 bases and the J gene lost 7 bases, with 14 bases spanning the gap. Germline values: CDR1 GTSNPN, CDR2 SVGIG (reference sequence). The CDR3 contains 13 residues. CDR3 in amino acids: CAWMDGPVNEQFF. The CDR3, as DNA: TGTGCCTGGATGGATGGGCCTGTGAATGAGCAGTTCTTC.

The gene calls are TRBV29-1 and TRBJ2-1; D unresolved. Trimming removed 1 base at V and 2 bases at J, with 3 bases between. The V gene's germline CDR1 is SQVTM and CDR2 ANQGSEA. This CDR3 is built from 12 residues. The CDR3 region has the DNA TGCAGCGTTGAAGCTACCTACAATGAGCAGTTCTTC. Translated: CSVEATYNEQFF.

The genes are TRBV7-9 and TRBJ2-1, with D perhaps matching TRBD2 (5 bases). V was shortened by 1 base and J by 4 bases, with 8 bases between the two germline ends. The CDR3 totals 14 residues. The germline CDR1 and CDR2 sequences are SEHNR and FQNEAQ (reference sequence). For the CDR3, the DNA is TGTGCCAGCAGCTTAGATAGCGATTACAATGAGCAGTTCTTC. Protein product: CASSLDSDYNEQFF.

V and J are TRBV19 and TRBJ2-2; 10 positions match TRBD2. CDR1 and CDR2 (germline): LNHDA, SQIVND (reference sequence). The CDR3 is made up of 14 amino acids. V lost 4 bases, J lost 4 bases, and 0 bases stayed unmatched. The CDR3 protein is CASSRTSGTGELFF. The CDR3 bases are TGTGCCAGTAGTAGGACTAGCGGCACCGGGGAGCTGTTTTTT.

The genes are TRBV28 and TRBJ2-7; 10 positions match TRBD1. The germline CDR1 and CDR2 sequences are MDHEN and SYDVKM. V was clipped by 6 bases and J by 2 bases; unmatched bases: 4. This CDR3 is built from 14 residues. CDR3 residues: CASRGGTGAYEQYF. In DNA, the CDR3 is TGTGCCAGCAGGGGGGGGACAGGGGCCTACGAGCAGTACTTC.

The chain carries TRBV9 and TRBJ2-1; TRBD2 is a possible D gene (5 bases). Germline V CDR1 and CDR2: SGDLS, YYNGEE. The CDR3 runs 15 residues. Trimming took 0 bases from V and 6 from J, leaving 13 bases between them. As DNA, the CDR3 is TGTGCCAGCAGCGTAGAGGTCGGGGTCACCAATGAGCAGTTCTTC. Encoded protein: CASSVEVGVTNEQFF.

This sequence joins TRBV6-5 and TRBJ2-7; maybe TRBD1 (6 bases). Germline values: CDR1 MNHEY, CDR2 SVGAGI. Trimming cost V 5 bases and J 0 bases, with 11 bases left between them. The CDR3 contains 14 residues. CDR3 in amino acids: CASSTRDNSYEQYF. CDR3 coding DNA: TGTGCCAGCAGTACAAGGGACAACTCCTACGAGCAGTACTTC.

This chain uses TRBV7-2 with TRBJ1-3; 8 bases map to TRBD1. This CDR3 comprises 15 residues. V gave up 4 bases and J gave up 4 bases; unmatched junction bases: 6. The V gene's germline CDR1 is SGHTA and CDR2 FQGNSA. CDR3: CASSSQGASGNTIYF. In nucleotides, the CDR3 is TGTGCCAGCAGCTCCCAGGGGGCGTCCGGAAACACCATATATTTT.

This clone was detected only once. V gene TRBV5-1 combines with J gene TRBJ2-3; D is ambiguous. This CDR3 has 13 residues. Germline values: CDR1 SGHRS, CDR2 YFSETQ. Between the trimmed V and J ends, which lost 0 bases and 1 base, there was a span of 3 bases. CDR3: CASSLVGTDTQYF. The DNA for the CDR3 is TGCGCCAGCAGCTTGGTAGGCACAGATACGCAGTATTTT. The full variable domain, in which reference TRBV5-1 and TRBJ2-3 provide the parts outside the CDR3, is KAGVTQTPRYLIKTRGQQVTLSCSPISGHRSVSWYQQTPGQGLQFLFEYFSETQRNKGNFPGRFSGRQFSNSRSEMNVSTLELGDSALYLCASSLVGTDTQYFGPGTRLTVL.

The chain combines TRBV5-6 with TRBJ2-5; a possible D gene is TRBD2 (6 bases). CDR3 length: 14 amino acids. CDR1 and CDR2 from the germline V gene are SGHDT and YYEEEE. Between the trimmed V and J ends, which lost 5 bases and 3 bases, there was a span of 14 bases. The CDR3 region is CASRLTGGEETQYF. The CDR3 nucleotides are TGTGCCAGCAGACTCACAGGCGGGGAAGAGACCCAGTACTTC.

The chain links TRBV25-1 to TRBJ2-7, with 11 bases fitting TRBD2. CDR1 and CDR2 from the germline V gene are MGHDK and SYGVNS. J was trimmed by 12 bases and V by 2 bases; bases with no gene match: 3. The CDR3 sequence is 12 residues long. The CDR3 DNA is TGTGCCAGCAGTGAACTAGCGGGAGGTCTGTACTTC. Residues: CASSELAGGLYF.

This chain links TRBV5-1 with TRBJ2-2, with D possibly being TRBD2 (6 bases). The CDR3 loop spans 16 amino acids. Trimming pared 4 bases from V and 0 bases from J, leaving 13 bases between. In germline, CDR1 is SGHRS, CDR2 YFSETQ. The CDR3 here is CASSMGLLANTGELFF. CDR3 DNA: TGCGCCAGCAGCATGGGACTGCTCGCGAACACCGGGGAGCTGTTTTTT.